The TCR beta chain described here comes from a study of blood T cell repertoires in COVID-19. At the level of the study: T cells, B-cell-depleted T cells, or PBMCs provided the cDNA or gDNA that served as material.

The data were produced by immunoSEQ multiplex PCR, yet TCRdb's version contains in-frame clones alone and is incomplete. The sample shows about 310,000 clones, about nine tenths of them seen only once. The CDR3 sequence is 14 residues long. The germline V gene has CDR1 SGHRS and CDR2 YFSETQ. V trimming: 5 bases; J trimming: 5 bases; junction bases outside the gene matches: 7. Participant-given clinical history determined each cohort assignment. Sequencing was carried out using PBMCs or T cells enriched from blood (not recorded which). The clonotype comes from a woman in her forties who had recovered from COVID-19. The chain is built from TRBV5-1 and TRBJ1-5; 7 nucleotides agree with TRBD1. The CDR3 DNA reads as TGCGCCAGCAGACCCGGACAGGTCGATCAGCCCCAGCATTTT. It is translated as CASRPGQVDQPQHF.